The 25 T cell receptor beta chains below all came from one sample that was sequenced in a study of T-cell reconstitution after alpha-beta-depleted transplantation in children. Unique molecular identifiers featured in how the TCRbeta library was prepared. TCRdb re-called the PCR reads through MiXCR, storing one row per CDR3 protein. The sample includes approximately 630,000 distinct CDR3 sequences, 13% seen only once; the top ten take 0.75% to 0.85%. This specimen was PBMCs, taken before TCRalphabeta/CD19-depleted stem cell transplant. The receptors here all came from a girl aged 2 to 9 with congenital amegakaryocytic thrombocytopenia, due to receive a stem cell transplant.

Details on this clonotype: It may be a read error: a sequence one base away is much more abundant. The chain links TRBV12-3 or TRBV12-4 to TRBJ2-6, with unresolved D. The CDR3 length is 13 residues. As DNA, the CDR3 is TGTGCCAGCGGTTACTCTAGGGCCAACGTCCTGACTTTC. Its protein is CASGYSRANVLTF.

There are many counts of this clonotype. V usage is TRBV5-6 and J usage is TRBJ2-1; TRBD2 agrees at 10 bases. The trim removed 4 bases at V and 4 bases at J, leaving 5 bases unmatched. Germline V gene lookup returns CDR1 SGHDT and CDR2 YYEEEE. This CDR3 has 15 residues. The CDR3 is CASSPVAGGYNEQFF. DNA of the CDR3: TGTGCCAGCAGCCCCGTAGCGGGAGGTTACAATGAGCAGTTCTTC. The variable domain in full, with the rest retrieved from reference TRBV5-6 and TRBJ2-1, is DAGVTQSPTHLIKTRGQQVTLRCSPKSGHDTVSWYQQALGQGPQFIFQYYEEEERQRGNFPDRFSGHQFPNYSSELNVNALLLGDSALYLCASSPVAGGYNEQFFGPGTRLTVL.

The rearrangement links TRBV5-1 to TRBJ2-3, with TRBD1 matching 9 bases. J gave up 3 bases and V 0 bases, and 8 bases lay outside the gene matches. Germline values: CDR1 SGHRS, CDR2 YFSETQ. This CDR3 is 17 amino acids long. The CDR3 loop reads CASSLEGDRDGTDTQYF. CDR3 DNA sequence: TGCGCCAGCAGCTTGGAGGGGGACAGGGACGGAACAGATACGCAGTATTTT. Filled out from reference TRBV5-1 and TRBJ2-3, the complete variable domain reads KAGVTQTPRYLIKTRGQQVTLSCSPISGHRSVSWYQQTPGQGLQFLFEYFSETQRNKGNFPGRFSGRQFSNSRSEMNVSTLELGDSALYLCASSLEGDRDGTDTQYFGPGTRLTVL.

The V gene is TRBV2, the J gene TRBJ2-7, with 12 nucleotides matching TRBD2. This CDR3 comprises 16 residues. The germline CDR1 and CDR2 sequences are SNHLY and FYNNEI. J was trimmed by 5 bases and V by 4 bases; bases with no gene match: 9. The CDR3 DNA reads TGTGCCAGCAGTGGACGACTAGCGGGAGTCCTCCACGAGCAGTACTTC. This sequence encodes CASSGRLAGVLHEQYF. The full variable domain, in which reference TRBV2 and TRBJ2-7 provide the parts outside the CDR3, is EPEVTQTPSHQVTQMGQEVILRCVPISNHLYFYWYRQILGQKVEFLVSFYNNEISEKSEIFDDQFSVERPDGSNFTLKIRSTKLEDSAMYFCASSGRLAGVLHEQYFGPGTRLTVT.

A note on this clonotype: A much bigger clone sits one base away, suggesting this may be a read error. This sequence joins TRBV20-1 and TRBJ2-4, with TRBD1 matching over 8 bases. The V gene end was trimmed by 3 bases and the J gene end by 12 bases; junction bases not matched to a gene: 16. The germline V gene has CDR1 DFQATT and CDR2 SNEGSKA (reference sequence). The CDR3 loop spans 15 amino acids. The CDR3 loop is CSARDRDGPVYNQYF. The DNA for the CDR3 is TGCAGTGCTAGGGACAGGGATGGGCCCGTTTACAATCAGTACTTC.

The CDR3 loop reads CASSQGNWGSYRETQYF. The CDR3 DNA reads as TGTGCCAGCAGCCAAGGAAACTGGGGGTCGTATCGAGAGACCCAGTACTTC. This sequence joins TRBV3-1 and TRBJ2-5, with D possibly being TRBD1 or TRBD2 (5 bases each). V lost 1 base and J 4 bases, leaving 19 bases between the germline ends. Per germline, CDR1 LGHDT and CDR2 YNNKEL (reference sequence). This CDR3 has 17 residues.

This clonotype has ten or more counts. V usage is TRBV7-3 and J usage is TRBJ1-1; tentatively, D is TRBD1 (5 bases). Germline CDR1 reads SGHTA; CDR2 reads FQGTGA. V was cut by 0 bases and J by 4 bases, with 12 bases left in between. This CDR3 has 15 amino acids. CDR3 amino acids: CASSLTGVVGTEAFF. In DNA form, the CDR3 reads TGTGCCAGCAGCTTAACAGGGGTCGTGGGCACTGAAGCTTTCTTT.

This clonotype was seen at least ten times. The rearrangement links TRBV27 to TRBJ2-5; no reliable D call. The CDR3 has 13 amino acids. V was trimmed by 7 bases and J by 4 bases, leaving 13 bases between them. The V gene's germline CDR1 is MNHEY and CDR2 SMNVEV (reference sequence). The CDR3 loop reads CASKLVPGETQYF. CDR3 DNA: TGTGCCAGCAAATTGGTTCCCGGAGAGACCCAGTACTTC.

The rearrangement uses TRBV20-1 and TRBJ1-2; D is uncertain. This CDR3 is 9 amino acids long. Per germline, CDR1 DFQATT and CDR2 SNEGSKA (reference sequence). The germline V and J ends were trimmed by 8 bases and 8 bases, with 9 bases remaining between them. The DNA for the CDR3 is TGCAGTACACGGAGGGGCTACACCTTC. This codes for CSTRRGYTF.

The chain uses TRBV11-2 and TRBJ2-1, with 9 bases that match TRBD2. After removal of 3 bases from V and 3 bases from J, the junction contained 9 bases not matched to a gene. The CDR3 length is 17 residues. Germline-derived CDR1 and CDR2 are SGHAT and FQNNGV. The DNA of the CDR3 is TGTGCCAGCAGCTTCTTTCGACTAGCGGCCGTCTACAATGAGCAGTTCTTC. This encodes CASSFFRLAAVYNEQFF.

The CDR3 bases are TGCAGTGCTAGAGGAGATTTAGCGTCTCTCTCCTACAATGAGCAGTTCTTC. Translated, it gives CSARGDLASLSYNEQFF. The chain links TRBV20-1 to TRBJ2-1, with D possibly matching TRBD2 (5 bases). The V gene lost 1 base and the J gene lost 0 bases, with 16 bases spanning the gap. The CDR3 covers 17 residues. CDR1 and CDR2 from the germline V gene are DFQATT and SNEGSKA (reference sequence).

This clonotype was seen ten or more times. The chain is built from TRBV5-1 and TRBJ2-7; D is uncertain. Germline CDR1 is SGHRS and CDR2 is YFSETQ. V was shortened by 1 base and J by 2 bases, with 16 bases between the two germline ends. The CDR3 runs to 16 residues. The CDR3 DNA reads as TGCGCCAGCAGCTTGAATCCGTGGGTCTCCACCTACGAGCAGTACTTC. Translated, it gives CASSLNPWVSTYEQYF. Combining the CDR3 with reference TRBV5-1 and TRBJ2-7 gives the whole variable domain KAGVTQTPRYLIKTRGQQVTLSCSPISGHRSVSWYQQTPGQGLQFLFEYFSETQRNKGNFPGRFSGRQFSNSRSEMNVSTLELGDSALYLCASSLNPWVSTYEQYFGPGTRLTVT.

The chain employs TRBV3-1 and TRBJ2-3, with D tentatively TRBD1 (6 bases). This CDR3 is 13 amino acids long. V was clipped by 9 bases and J by 6 bases, with 16 bases between them. The germline gives CDR1 LGHDT, CDR2 YNNKEL (reference sequence). This chain's CDR3 is CASKTGIGDTQYF. In nucleotides, the CDR3 is TGTGCCAGTAAAACAGGGATCGGGGATACGCAGTATTTT.

The rearrangement links TRBV3-1 to TRBJ2-1; the D is unclear. Germline V gene lookup returns CDR1 LGHDT and CDR2 YNNKEL (reference sequence). This CDR3 is 14 amino acids long. V lost 3 bases to trimming and J lost 3 bases, with 9 bases between them. The CDR3 DNA sequence: TGTGCCAGCAGCCACGGCGTGGGCTACAATGAGCAGTTCTTC. Its translation is CASSHGVGYNEQFF.

This clonotype was seen a handful of times. V usage is TRBV15 and J usage is TRBJ2-1; 8 bases are shared with TRBD1. Germline values: CDR1 LNHNV, CDR2 YYDKDF (reference sequence). With 3 bases clipped from V and 7 bases from J, the junction kept 11 bases outside the gene matches. This CDR3 is 16 amino acids long. The CDR3 protein is CATSRERTGSRNEQFF. In DNA, the CDR3 is TGTGCCACCAGCAGGGAGAGGACAGGGTCAAGGAATGAGCAGTTCTTC.

This clonotype showed up many times. The V call is TRBV12-3 or TRBV12-4, the J call TRBJ1-2, with a possible D match to TRBD1 (5 bases). Trimming removed 8 bases from V and 6 bases from J, with 16 bases in between. The CDR3 sequence is 13 residues long. The CDR3 DNA follows: TGTGCCAGCCGACCCGGGGGTGCGGATGGCTACACCTTC. Translating it yields CASRPGGADGYTF.

V and J are TRBV7-8 and TRBJ2-7; 7 bases map to TRBD1. Germline-derived CDR1 and CDR2 are SGHVS and FQNEAQ. The CDR3 contains 14 residues. Germline trimming cut 4 bases from V and 1 base from J; bases unmatched to any gene: 4. The CDR3 sequence: CASSSWDRSYEQYF. The CDR3 nucleotides are TGTGCCAGCAGCTCATGGGACAGATCCTACGAGCAGTACTTC.

The gene calls are TRBV14 and TRBJ2-1; possibly TRBD2 for D (5 bases). Per the germline V gene, CDR1 is SGHDN and CDR2 is FVKESK. V lost 10 bases and J lost 4, with 17 bases in between. CDR3 length: 14 residues. The CDR3 coding sequence is TGTGCCATCGAGCTAGCCTATTCATACAATGAGCAGTTCTTC. Its protein is CAIELAYSYNEQFF.

This chain connects TRBV14 to TRBJ2-2; D gene uncertain. This CDR3 has 14 residues. Deletions cut 1 base from V and 4 bases from J, with 7 bases between. Germline V gene sequence: CDR1 SGHDN, CDR2 FVKESK. This chain's CDR3 is CASSQVAFTGELFF. In nucleotides, the CDR3 is TGTGCCAGCAGCCAAGTTGCATTCACCGGGGAGCTGTTTTTT. Complete variable domain (other parts from reference TRBV14 and TRBJ2-2): EAGVTQFPSHSVIEKGQTVTLRCDPISGHDNLYWYRRVMGKEIKFLLHFVKESKQDESGMPNNRFLAERTGGTYSTLKVQPAELEDSGVYFCASSQVAFTGELFFGEGSRLTVL.

V is TRBV7-2 and J is TRBJ2-1; D unclear. V lost 6 bases and J 7 bases, leaving 13 bases between the germline ends. This CDR3 has 13 residues. The V gene's germline CDR1 is SGHTA and CDR2 FQGNSA. Here the CDR3 reads CASRPPGANEQFF. DNA of the CDR3: TGTGCCAGCAGGCCTCCGGGCGCAAATGAGCAGTTCTTC.

V usage is TRBV6-1 and J usage is TRBJ1-5; 7 bases match TRBD1. Per germline, CDR1 MNHNS and CDR2 SASEGT. Trimming cost V 6 bases and J 3 bases; bases outside gene matches: 8. The CDR3 consists of 15 residues. CDR3 loop: CASRTGETHNQPQHF. DNA for the CDR3: TGTGCCAGCAGAACAGGGGAAACCCACAATCAGCCCCAGCATTTT.

CDR3 sequence reads: CASSEYDGDRGQETQYF. Written as DNA, the CDR3 is TGTGCCAGCAGTGAATATGATGGGGACAGGGGCCAAGAGACCCAGTACTTC. V and J are TRBV6-1 and TRBJ2-5; 10 bases fit TRBD1. The trim removed 2 bases at V and 1 base at J, leaving 7 bases unmatched. This CDR3 is 17 amino acids long. Germline-derived CDR1 and CDR2 are MNHNS and SASEGT.

This clonotype was observed a few times. The CDR3 here is CSATARGYEQYF. The CDR3 nucleotides read TGCAGTGCTACAGCCAGGGGGTACGAGCAGTACTTC. The rearrangement joins TRBV20-1 to TRBJ2-7, with 7 positions matching TRBD1. Germline V CDR1 and CDR2: DFQATT, SNEGSKA (reference sequence). This CDR3 comprises 12 residues. With 4 bases clipped from V and 4 bases from J, the junction kept 4 bases outside the gene matches.

At least ten counts were recorded for this clonotype. This chain uses TRBV10-3 with TRBJ2-1, with 7 bases identical to TRBD1. The CDR3 is 14 amino acids. Germline-derived CDR1 and CDR2 are ENHRY and SYGVKD. The V and J ends lost 6 bases and 2 bases, in that order; junction bases with no gene match: 4. The chain's CDR3 is CAISLDRTYNEQFF. CDR3 bases: TGTGCCATCAGCCTGGACAGGACCTACAATGAGCAGTTCTTC.

The chain carries TRBV27 and TRBJ2-6; 8 bases are shared with TRBD2. Germline trimming cut 5 bases from V and 4 bases from J; bases unmatched to any gene: 7. Per the germline V gene, CDR1 is MNHEY and CDR2 is SMNVEV (reference sequence). The length of the CDR3 is 16 residues. The CDR3 region is CASSPRTSPGANVLTF. The CDR3 DNA is TGTGCCAGCAGTCCCAGGACTAGCCCCGGGGCCAACGTCCTGACTTTC.